A single sample gave rise to the 14 T cell receptor beta chains below, sequenced in a study of T cell responses to AZD1222 COVID-19 vaccine. Only in-frame clones appear in the TCRdb table, and some are missing; sequencing was by immunoSEQ multiplex PCR. This sample yields 100,000 to 150,000 clones, of which approximately 88% are seen a single time; approximately 6% belongs to the top ten. The sample in question was peripheral blood, obtained on day 0 of AZD1222 vaccination. These receptors were taken from an adult in good health.

The chain employs TRBV6-5 and TRBJ1-2, with 8 bases fitting TRBD1. The CDR3 covers 16 residues. Trimming at V came to 4 bases and at J to 8 bases, leaving 15 bases not matched to a gene. Germline V gives CDR1 MNHEY, CDR2 SVGAGI. The CDR3 nucleotides are TGTGCCAGCAGTTCCCTGGGCGCGACAGGGGCTGAGGGCTACACCTTC. This encodes CASSSLGATGAEGYTF.

This sequence joins TRBV10-3 and TRBJ1-5; D unresolved. V lost 3 bases to trimming and J lost 7 bases, with 16 bases between them. Germline lookup yields CDR1 ENHRY and CDR2 SYGVKD. The CDR3 is 15 residues long. CDR3 DNA sequence: TGTGCCATCAGTGAAATCGGTACGAGCAGGCAGCCCCAGCATTTT. The encoded protein is CAISEIGTSRQPQHF.

The J gene is TRBJ2-3, the V gene TRBV9, with 8 nucleotides matching TRBD2. Germline V gives CDR1 SGDLS, CDR2 YYNGEE. Trimming at V came to 4 bases and at J to 8 bases, leaving 18 bases not matched to a gene. The CDR3 runs to 17 residues. The CDR3 coding sequence is TGTGCCAGCAGCCAAAAAGGTAGCGGGGCTGTAGGTGGTACGCAGTATTTT. This translates into CASSQKGSGAVGGTQYF.

The chain has TRBV4-2 and TRBJ1-5; D unclear. The CDR3 has 17 amino acids. The germline gives CDR1 LGHNA, CDR2 YNFKEQ. V was clipped by 3 bases and J by 1 base, with 16 bases between them. CDR3 amino acids: CASSHFLADGSNQPQHF. Here the CDR3 DNA reads TGTGCCAGCAGCCATTTCCTTGCGGATGGAAGCAATCAGCCCCAGCATTTT.

This chain uses TRBV5-1 with TRBJ1-1; tentatively, D is TRBD1 (6 bases). The CDR3 totals 15 residues. In germline, CDR1 is SGHRS, CDR2 YFSETQ. Deletions cut 0 bases from V and 1 base from J, with 10 bases between. The CDR3 bases are TGCGCCAGCAGCTTGGGCACAGGGACGAACACTGAAGCTTTCTTT. Translated, it gives CASSLGTGTNTEAFF.

CDR3 in amino acids: CASSGSSGAGELFF. The CDR3 DNA sequence: TGTGCCAGCAGCGGAAGTTCGGGCGCCGGGGAGCTGTTTTTT. The chain combines TRBV7-8 with TRBJ2-2; D is undetermined. The V and J ends lost 5 bases and 6 bases respectively, with 13 bases between them. CDR3 length: 14 residues. Germline V gives CDR1 SGHVS, CDR2 FQNEAQ.

The chain couples TRBV18 to TRBJ1-1; D gene uncertain. The CDR3 is 13 amino acids. The ends were cut back, 4 bases at V and 1 base at J, with 7 bases in the middle. CDR1 and CDR2 from the germline V gene are KGHSH and LQKENI. The CDR3 bases are TGTGCCAGCTCACTCAGCGGGAACACTGAAGCTTTCTTT. This translates into CASSLSGNTEAFF. The whole variable domain, filled in from reference TRBV18 and TRBJ1-1, reads NAGVMQNPRHLVRRRGQEARLRCSPMKGHSHVYWYRQLPEEGLKFMVYLQKENIIDESGMPKERFSAEFPKEGPSILRIQQVVRGDSAAYFCASSLSGNTEAFFGQGTRLTVV.

The V and J genes are TRBV27 and TRBJ1-1; maybe TRBD1 (5 bases). CDR3 length equals 14 residues. V was pared by 4 bases and J by 0 bases, with 9 bases between. Germline V lookup: CDR1 MNHEY, CDR2 SMNVEV (reference sequence). CDR3 sequence (DNA): TGTGCCAGCAGTTGGTCGACAGTGAACACTGAAGCTTTCTTT. Translated: CASSWSTVNTEAFF.

The CDR3 spells CASSQLDQPQHF. CDR3 coding DNA: TGTGCCAGCAGCCAGTTGGATCAGCCCCAGCATTTT. The rearrangement links TRBV3-1 (or the pseudogene TRBV3-2) to TRBJ1-5, with no clear D. The CDR3 runs 12 residues. Germline CDR1 and CDR2: LGHDT and YNNKEL (reference sequence). The germline V and J ends were trimmed by 3 bases and 5 bases, with 5 bases remaining between them.

The chain has TRBV30 and TRBJ1-1, with D maybe TRBD1 (5 bases). V lost 2 bases to trimming and J lost 11 bases, with 12 bases between them. The CDR3 length is 11 residues. Germline CDR1 GTSNPN, CDR2 SVGIG (reference sequence). CDR3 DNA sequence: TGTGCCTGGAGTAGGCAGAGGGACGCTTTCTTT. Translated: CAWSRQRDAFF.

Here the CDR3 reads CASSPEAGARGEQYF. The CDR3 bases are TGTGCCAGCTCACCAGAGGCGGGAGCGAGGGGCGAGCAGTACTTC. The chain employs TRBV18 and TRBJ2-7, with 7 bases that match TRBD2. Trimming took 2 bases from V and 6 from J; bases not matched to a gene: 10. The CDR3 runs 15 residues. Germline-derived CDR1 and CDR2 are KGHSH and LQKENI.

V is TRBV5-4 and J is TRBJ2-2; D gene unclear. Germline CDR1 reads SGHNT; CDR2 reads YYREEE (reference sequence). Trimming removed 4 bases at V and 7 bases at J, with 20 bases between. The CDR3 extends over 16 amino acids. CDR3 nucleotide sequence: TGTGCCAGCAGCGCTGGGTCTCCCGCCCTTAGCGGGGAGCTGTTTTTT. Protein product: CASSAGSPALSGELFF.

The J gene is TRBJ1-5, the V gene TRBV3-1 (or the pseudogene TRBV3-2); no firm D call. CDR1 and CDR2 from the germline V gene are LGHDT and YNNKEL (reference sequence). V lost 1 base to trimming and J lost 6 bases, with 10 bases between them. The CDR3 length is 14 residues. The DNA of the CDR3 is TGTGCCAGCAGCCAAGTCTGGTTAGGTCAGCCCCAGCATTTT. Translated: CASSQVWLGQPQHF.

The chain has TRBV19 and TRBJ2-4; TRBD1 might be the D (6 bases). The length of the CDR3 is 13 residues. Germline CDR1 is LNHDA and CDR2 is SQIVND (reference sequence). Trimming took off 0 bases at V and 11 bases at J, with 11 bases between the two ends. The CDR3 sequence: CASSIEVRQVQYF. The CDR3 DNA reads TGTGCCAGTAGTATAGAGGTTAGACAGGTTCAGTACTTC.